The clone carrying this TCR beta chain was seen just once. As yet, its antigen is unknown. Per germline, CDR1 SNHLY and CDR2 FYNNEI. The germline V and J ends were trimmed by 4 bases and 4 bases, with 11 bases remaining between them. This CDR3 has 14 amino acids. Naive CD8 populations comprised CD45RO-negative cells positively selected for CCR7, excluding terminally differentiated effector memory CD45RA+ cells. Donors comprised healthy HIV-negative adults lacking recent acute infections or vaccinations. This record belongs to a study of shared clonotypes between healthy human individuals. Study background: Per-donor plates numbered three CD4 naive, three CD4 memory, two CD8 naive and one CD8 memory.

General study results and limits: Inspection by rarefaction showed sorted-subset sequencing to be incomplete despite large depth. A reduction in generation probabilities was seen for non-shared clonotypes relative to those shared by all four donors.

Sequenced by immunoSEQ multiplex PCR; TCRdb stores in-frame clones only, minus some. The sample gives about 2,100,000 clones, just over 90% of which show up once; about 1.8% is in the top ten. The rearrangement uses TRBV2 and TRBJ2-4; maybe TRBD1 (6 bases). The TCR was taken from a man between 18 and 35 years old in good health. Some clones in this sample may be carry-over from other donors' samples. The sample comprised naive CD8+ T cells from PBMCs. The CDR3 nucleotides are TGTGCCAGCAGTGGGCTTACAGGGAAAAACATTCAGTACTTC. Its translation: CASSGLTGKNIQYF. Combining the CDR3 with reference TRBV2 and TRBJ2-4 gives the whole variable domain EPEVTQTPSHQVTQMGQEVILRCVPISNHLYFYWYRQILGQKVEFLVSFYNNEISEKSEIFDDQFSVERPDGSNFTLKIRSTKLEDSAMYFCASSGLTGKNIQYFGAGTRLSVL.